This T cell receptor (beta chain) comes out of a study of blood T cells in healthy people across ages. Study outcomes and limitations: Naive and antigen-experienced cells could not be conclusively compared, given unsorted PBMCs.

A second roughly 6 to 12 cycle PCR used barcoded and J-beta primers. TCRdb re-derived calls from the 5' RACE reads in MiXCR, one entry per CDR3 protein. The sample includes fewer than 900,000 distinct CDR3 sequences, about 36% of them seen just once. Of note for this clonotype: Its antigen is undetermined.

Sequenced material: blood. The receptor comes from a young man in good health.

The chain's CDR3 is CASSAGGSGELFF. The CDR3 DNA is TGTGCCAGCAGCGCAGGGGGCAGCGGGGAGCTGTTTTTT. V is TRBV9 and J is TRBJ2-2, with 8 bases fitting TRBD1. Germline loops: CDR1 SGDLS, CDR2 YYNGEE. Germline trimming cut 3 bases from V and 7 bases from J; bases unmatched to any gene: 2. This CDR3 is 13 amino acids long.